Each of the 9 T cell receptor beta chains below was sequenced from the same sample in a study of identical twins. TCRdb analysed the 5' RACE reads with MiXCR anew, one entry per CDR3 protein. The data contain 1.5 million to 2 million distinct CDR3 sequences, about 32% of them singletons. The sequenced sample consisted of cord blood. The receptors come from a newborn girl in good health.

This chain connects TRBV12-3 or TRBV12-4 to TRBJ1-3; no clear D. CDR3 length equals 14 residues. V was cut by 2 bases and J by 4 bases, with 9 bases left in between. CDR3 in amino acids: CASSLLATGNTIYF. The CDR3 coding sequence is TGTGCCAGCAGTTTATTGGCTACGGGAAACACCATATATTTT.

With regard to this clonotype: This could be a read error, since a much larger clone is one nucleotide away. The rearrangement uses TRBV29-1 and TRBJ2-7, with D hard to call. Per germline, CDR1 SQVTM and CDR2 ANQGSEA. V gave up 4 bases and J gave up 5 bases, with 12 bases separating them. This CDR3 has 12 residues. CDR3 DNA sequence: TGCAGCGTTGGTCTAATCAACCACGAGCAGTACTTC. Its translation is CSVGLINHEQYF.

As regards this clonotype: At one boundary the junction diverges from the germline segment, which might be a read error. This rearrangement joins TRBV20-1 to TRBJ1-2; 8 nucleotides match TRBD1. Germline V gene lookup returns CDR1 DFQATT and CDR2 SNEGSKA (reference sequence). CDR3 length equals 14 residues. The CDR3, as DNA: TGCAGTGCTAGAGACAGGGGGCAAAACTATGGCTGCACCTTC. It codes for CSARDRGQNYGCTF.

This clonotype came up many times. The CDR3 DNA sequence: TGCAGTACCTCCCACCAAGCGGGACACCCTAACTATGGCTACACCTTC. Protein sequence: CSTSHQAGHPNYGYTF. This chain connects TRBV20-1 to TRBJ1-2; D possibly corresponds to TRBD1 (6 bases). CDR1 is DFQATT, CDR2 SNEGSKA, per germline (reference sequence). The CDR3 is 16 amino acids. V lost 8 bases, J lost 0 bases, and 22 bases lay in between.

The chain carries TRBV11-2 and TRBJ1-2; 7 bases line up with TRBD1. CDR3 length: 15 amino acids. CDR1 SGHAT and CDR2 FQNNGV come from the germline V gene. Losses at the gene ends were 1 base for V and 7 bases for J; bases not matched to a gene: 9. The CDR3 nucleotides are TGTGCCAGCAGCTTAGCAGGGGACAGAAGCTGTGGCTACACCTTC. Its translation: CASSLAGDRSCGYTF.

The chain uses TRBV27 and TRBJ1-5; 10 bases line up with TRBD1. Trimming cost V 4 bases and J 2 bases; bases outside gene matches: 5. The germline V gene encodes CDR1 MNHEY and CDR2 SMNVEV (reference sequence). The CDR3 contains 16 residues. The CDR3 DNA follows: TGTGCCAGCAGTTGGACAGGGGGATCAGGCAATCAGCCCCAGCATTTT. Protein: CASSWTGGSGNQPQHF.

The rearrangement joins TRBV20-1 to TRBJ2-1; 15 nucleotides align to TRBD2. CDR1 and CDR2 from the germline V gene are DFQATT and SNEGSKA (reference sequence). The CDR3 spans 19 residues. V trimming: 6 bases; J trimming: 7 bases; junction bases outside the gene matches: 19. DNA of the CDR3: TGCAGTGCGCATGGACTAGCGGGAGGGCCCATTCTTCTGAGAAATGAGCAGTTCTTC. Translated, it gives CSAHGLAGGPILLRNEQFF.

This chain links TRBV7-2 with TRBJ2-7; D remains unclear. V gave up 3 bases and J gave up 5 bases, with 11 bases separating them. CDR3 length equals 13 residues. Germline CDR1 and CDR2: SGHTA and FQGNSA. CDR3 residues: CASSFNGAHEQYF. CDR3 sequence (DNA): TGTGCCAGCAGCTTTAATGGAGCGCACGAGCAGTACTTC.

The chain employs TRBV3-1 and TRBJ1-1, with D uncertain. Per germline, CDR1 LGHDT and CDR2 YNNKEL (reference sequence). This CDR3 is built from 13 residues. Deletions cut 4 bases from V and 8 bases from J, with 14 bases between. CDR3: CASSREQRMEAFF. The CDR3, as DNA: TGTGCCAGCAGCCGAGAACAGAGGATGGAAGCTTTCTTT.